This T cell receptor (beta chain) was captured in a study of CD8 T cells in Susac syndrome (dated by TCRdb to the late 2010s). As for the study more broadly: The study used repertoire sequencing to test whether antigen drove CD8+ T cell activation and differentiation in Susac syndrome. CD8+ T cell repertoire clonality was compared between 11 to 12 healthy donors, roughly 14 Susac syndrome patients and about 15 multiple sclerosis patients. Results and caveats for the whole study, not just this receptor: The number of individuals in the TCR sequencing and HLA analysis was recognized as being relatively small.

V and J lose 3 bases and 0 bases, and a span of 12 bases separates them. As encoded in the germline V gene (reference sequence), CDR1 is DFQATT while CDR2 is SNEGSKA. The CDR3 numbers 15 residues from cysteine through phenylalanine. Only the CDR3 DNA is retained, 45 bases long and in frame from the first base. Peripheral blood CD8+ and CD4+ T cells from healthy donors, Susac syndrome patients and multiple sclerosis patients were profiled by high-throughput TCR beta sequencing. Healthy donors were age- and sex-matched controls. Bulk CD8+ and CD4+ T cells were purified by magnetic negative isolation, while CD8+ TEMRA cells were enriched using FACS. Blood was drawn into EDTA tubes, processed within 24 hours, and PBMCs were isolated by density gradient centrifugation. PBMCs intended for TCR sequencing were cryopreserved in liquid nitrogen and thawed later in a water bath at 37 degrees C. The sorted or isolated CD4+, CD8+ and CD8+ TEMRA cells had a purity of 90% or higher.

A remark on this clonotype: Its cognate antigen has yet to be identified. The sample holds no much larger clone one base away, and base qualities are not on file.

RNA was extracted using the RNeasy kit, and roughly 0.45 to 1 microgram was reverse transcribed with random hexamers. TCR beta CDR3 regions were amplified with the immunoSEQ multiplex PCR assay covering 54 Vbeta and 13 Jbeta segments. PCR amplification bias was corrected using a synthetic template baseline for primer optimization and computational correction. The published analysis was carried out like this. Reads were annotated to V, D and J genes per IMGT and analyzed with immunoSEQ Analyzer, keeping only productive sequences. Clonality was computed as one minus Shannon entropy normalized by log2 of the number of productive unique sequences. For each patient and control, public and private clones were evaluated among the 100 most prevalent clones. Clones were defined as Susac-specific when absent from the healthy and MS cohorts, from over a thousand published viral clones and from other ImmuneACCESS disease sequences. TCRdb itself trimmed the public reads at Q25 with fastp, ran MiXCR and retained productive beta chains. A single entry per CDR3 protein holds the most common genes and DNA from its merged rows. None of the V and J calls come from the authors' own analysis; TCRdb made them. Across this sample there are tens of thousands of distinct CDR3 sequences, with over 90% seen only once. The ten biggest clones cover 0.2% to 0.3% of the sample.

The sample taken for sequencing was CD8+ T cells from PBMCs. The clonotype originates from a human donor in good health. Here the chain combines TRBV20-1 and TRBJ2-1; the D gene identity is not certain. The bases are TGCAGTGCTAGTTCGTGGGCGCTCTCCTACAATGAGCAGTTCTTC. This codes for CSASSWALSYNEQFF.